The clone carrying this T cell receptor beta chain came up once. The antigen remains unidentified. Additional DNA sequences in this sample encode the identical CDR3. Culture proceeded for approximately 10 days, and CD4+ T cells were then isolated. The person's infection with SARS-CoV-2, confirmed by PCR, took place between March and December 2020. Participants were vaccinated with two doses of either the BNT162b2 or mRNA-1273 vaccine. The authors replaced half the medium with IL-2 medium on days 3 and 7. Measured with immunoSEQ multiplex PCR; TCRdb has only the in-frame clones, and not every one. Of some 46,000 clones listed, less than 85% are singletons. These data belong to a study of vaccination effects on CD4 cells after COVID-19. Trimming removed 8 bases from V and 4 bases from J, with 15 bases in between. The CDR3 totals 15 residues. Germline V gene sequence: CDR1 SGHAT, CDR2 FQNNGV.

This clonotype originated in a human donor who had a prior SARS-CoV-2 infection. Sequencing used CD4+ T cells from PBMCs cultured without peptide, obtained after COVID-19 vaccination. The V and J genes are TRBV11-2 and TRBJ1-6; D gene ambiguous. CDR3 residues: CASARTRLYNSPLHF. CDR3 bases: TGTGCCAGCGCCCGGACGAGACTTTATAATTCACCCCTCCACTTT.